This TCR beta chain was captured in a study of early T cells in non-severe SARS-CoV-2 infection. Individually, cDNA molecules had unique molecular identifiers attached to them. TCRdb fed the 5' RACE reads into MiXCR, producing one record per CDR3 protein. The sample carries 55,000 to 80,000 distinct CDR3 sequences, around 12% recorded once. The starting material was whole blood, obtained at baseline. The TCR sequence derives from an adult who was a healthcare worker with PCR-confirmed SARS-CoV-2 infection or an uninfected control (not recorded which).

The CDR3 region is CASSLAVTQAYEQYF. The CDR3 region has the DNA TGTGCCAGCAGCTTAGCGGTGACCCAAGCCTACGAGCAGTACTTC. The chain carries TRBV7-2 and TRBJ2-7, with D unclear. CDR3 length: 15 amino acids. Per germline, CDR1 SGHTA and CDR2 FQGNSA. Trimming left V 0 bases short and J 2 bases short, with 11 bases between. Combining the CDR3 with reference TRBV7-2 and TRBJ2-7 gives the whole variable domain GAGVSQSPSNKVTEKGKDVELRCDPISGHTALYWYRQSLGQGLEFLIYFQGNSAPDKSGLPSDRFSAERTGGSVSTLTIQRTQQEDSAVYLCASSLAVTQAYEQYFGPGTRLTVT.